This TCR beta chain is from a study of blood T cells in healthy people across ages. The V segment lost 6 bases and the J segment 5 bases; nucleotides outside the gene matches: 5. The CDR3 totals 15 residues. CDR1 and CDR2 from the germline V gene are MNHEY and SMNVEV (reference sequence). Study conclusions and caveats: Greater diversity and more naive CD4+ cells were seen in long-lived donors than in aged donors. TCR beta diversity per million T cells fell roughly linearly with age.

Comment on this clonotype: What it binds is unknown.

Together with a sample-barcoded 5' primer, a J-beta primer mix was included in a second PCR lasting about 7 to 11 cycles. A single record per CDR3 protein comes from TCRdb applying MiXCR to the 5' RACE reads. The profile shows about 1.4 million distinct CDR3 sequences, around 59% of them singletons. Donors were healthy Caucasian individuals from Russia aged about 6 to 95. Every sample gave at least 5 micrograms of total RNA when it was extracted. The chain couples TRBV27 to TRBJ2-3, with TRBD2 matching over 13 bases. The clonotype was recovered from a young man in good health. Sequences were obtained from blood. This CDR3 reads CASRITSGGVDTQYF. CDR3 DNA: TGTGCCAGCAGAATAACTAGCGGGGGGGTAGATACGCAGTATTTT.